This T cell receptor (beta chain) was found in a study of neurological immune-mediated disorders. TCRdb passed the 5' RACE reads through MiXCR, listing each CDR3 protein once. This table holds fewer than 55,000 distinct CDR3 sequences, over 8% found once. Germline V gene sequence: CDR1 SGHAT, CDR2 FQNNGV. Trimming pared 0 bases from V and 0 bases from J, leaving 15 bases between. CDR3 length: 19 amino acids. This clonotype was seen at least ten times. What it binds is not known. Time point meaning: longitudinal time-point 1 (baseline). General study findings and limits: The greatest TCR clonal expansion occurred in HTLV-1-associated myelopathy and the least in multiple sclerosis, which fell below healthy controls.

Sequencing was carried out using PBMCs. This chain connects TRBV11-2 to TRBJ2-6; D remains ambiguous. The source is a woman in her 40s in good health. The CDR3 DNA reads TGTGCCAGCAGCTTAGATGGCGGCAGATTGTACTCTGGGGCCAACGTCCTGACTTTC. As protein: CASSLDGGRLYSGANVLTF.